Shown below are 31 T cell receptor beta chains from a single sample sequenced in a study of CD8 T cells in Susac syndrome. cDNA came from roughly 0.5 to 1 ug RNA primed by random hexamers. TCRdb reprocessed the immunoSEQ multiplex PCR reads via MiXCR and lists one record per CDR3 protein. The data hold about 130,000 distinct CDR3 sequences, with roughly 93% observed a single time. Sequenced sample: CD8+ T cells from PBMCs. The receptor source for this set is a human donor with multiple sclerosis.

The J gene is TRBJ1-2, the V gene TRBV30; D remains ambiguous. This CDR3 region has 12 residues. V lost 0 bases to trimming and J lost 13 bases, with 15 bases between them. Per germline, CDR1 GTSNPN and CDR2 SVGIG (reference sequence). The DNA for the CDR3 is TGTGCCTGGAGTGTACTAGGACTACCCGCCACCTTC. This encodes CAWSVLGLPATF.

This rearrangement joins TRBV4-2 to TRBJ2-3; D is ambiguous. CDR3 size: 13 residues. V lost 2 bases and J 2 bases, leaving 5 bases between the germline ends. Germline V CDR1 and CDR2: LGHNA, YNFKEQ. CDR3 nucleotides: TGTGCCAGCAGCCAACGGATCACAGATACGCAGTATTTT. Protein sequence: CASSQRITDTQYF.

CDR3 region: CASSVGQLGTEAFF. CDR3 nucleotide sequence: TGTGCCAGTAGTGTCGGACAGCTGGGCACTGAAGCTTTCTTT. The chain couples TRBV19 to TRBJ1-1; a weak D match, TRBD1 (6 bases). Trimming stripped 5 bases from V and 4 bases from J, with 14 bases between. The CDR3 extends over 14 amino acids. CDR1 and CDR2 from the germline V gene are LNHDA and SQIVND (reference sequence).

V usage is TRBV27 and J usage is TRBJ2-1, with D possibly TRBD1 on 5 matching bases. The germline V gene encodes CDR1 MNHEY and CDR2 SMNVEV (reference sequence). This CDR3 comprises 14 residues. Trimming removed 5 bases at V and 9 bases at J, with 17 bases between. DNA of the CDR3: TGTGCCAGCAGTCCGGGTCTAGGGGTCAGTGAGCAGTTCTTC. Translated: CASSPGLGVSEQFF.

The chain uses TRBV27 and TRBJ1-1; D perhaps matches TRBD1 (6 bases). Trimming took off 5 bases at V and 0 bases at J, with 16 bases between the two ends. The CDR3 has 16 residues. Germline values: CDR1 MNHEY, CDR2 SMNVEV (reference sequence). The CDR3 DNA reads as TGTGCCAGCAGTCCCACCGTGGGGGGCATGAACACTGAAGCTTTCTTT. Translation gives CASSPTVGGMNTEAFF.

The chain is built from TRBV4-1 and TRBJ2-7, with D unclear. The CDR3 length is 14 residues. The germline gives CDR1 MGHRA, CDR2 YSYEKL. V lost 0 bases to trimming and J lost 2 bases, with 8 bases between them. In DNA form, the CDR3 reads TGCGCCAGCAGCCAAGAAGCAGGCCCCTACGAGCAGTACGTC. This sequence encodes CASSQEAGPYEQYV.

The CDR3 DNA is TGCAGTGCTAGAGCAACAGGGAGCGGCTCCTACGAGCAGTACTTC. It codes for CSARATGSGSYEQYF. The chain uses TRBV20-1 and TRBJ2-7, with D perhaps matching TRBD1 (6 bases). This CDR3 spans 15 amino acids. V lost 1 base and J 0 bases, leaving 13 bases between the germline ends. Germline V CDR1 and CDR2: DFQATT, SNEGSKA (reference sequence).

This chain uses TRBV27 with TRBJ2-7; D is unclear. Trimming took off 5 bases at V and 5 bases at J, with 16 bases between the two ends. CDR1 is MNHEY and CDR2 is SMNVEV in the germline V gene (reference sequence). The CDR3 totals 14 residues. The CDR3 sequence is CASSPRWGIHEQYF. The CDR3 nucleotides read TGTGCCAGCAGTCCGCGTTGGGGAATTCACGAGCAGTACTTC.

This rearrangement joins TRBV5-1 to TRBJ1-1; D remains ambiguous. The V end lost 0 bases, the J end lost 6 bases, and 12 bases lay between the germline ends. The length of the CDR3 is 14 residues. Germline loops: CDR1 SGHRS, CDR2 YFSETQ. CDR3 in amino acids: CASSLAGGYAEAFF. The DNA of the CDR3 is TGCGCCAGCAGCTTGGCCGGCGGTTACGCTGAAGCTTTCTTT.

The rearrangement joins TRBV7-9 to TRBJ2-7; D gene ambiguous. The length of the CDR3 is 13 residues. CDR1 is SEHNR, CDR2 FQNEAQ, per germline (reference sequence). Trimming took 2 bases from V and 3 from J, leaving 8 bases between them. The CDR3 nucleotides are TGTGCCAGCAGCTTAAATGACGGCTACGAGCAGTACTTC. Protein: CASSLNDGYEQYF.

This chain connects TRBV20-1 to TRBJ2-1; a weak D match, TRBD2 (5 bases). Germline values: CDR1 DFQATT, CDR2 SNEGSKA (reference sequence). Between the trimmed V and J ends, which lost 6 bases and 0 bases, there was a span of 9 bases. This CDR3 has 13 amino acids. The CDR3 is CSARTGSYNEQFF. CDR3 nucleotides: TGCAGTGCGAGGACTGGCTCCTACAATGAGCAGTTCTTC.

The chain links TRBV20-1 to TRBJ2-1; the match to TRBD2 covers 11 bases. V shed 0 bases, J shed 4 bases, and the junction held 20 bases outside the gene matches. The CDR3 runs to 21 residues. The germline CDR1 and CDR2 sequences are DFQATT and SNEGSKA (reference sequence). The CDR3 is CSARERVTLQHLAGGYNEQFF. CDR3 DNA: TGCAGTGCTAGAGAGAGGGTTACCCTCCAACACCTAGCGGGGGGTTACAATGAGCAGTTCTTC.

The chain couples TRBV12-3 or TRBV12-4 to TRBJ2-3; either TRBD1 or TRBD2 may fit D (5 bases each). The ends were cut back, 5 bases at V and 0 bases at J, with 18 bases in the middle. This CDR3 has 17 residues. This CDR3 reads CASSRRGRLPSTDTQYF. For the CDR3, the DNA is TGTGCCAGCAGTCGTCGGGGACGATTACCTAGCACAGATACGCAGTATTTT.

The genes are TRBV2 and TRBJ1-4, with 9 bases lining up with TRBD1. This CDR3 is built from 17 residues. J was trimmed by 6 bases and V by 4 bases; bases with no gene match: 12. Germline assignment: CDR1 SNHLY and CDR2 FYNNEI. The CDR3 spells CASSGGTGYLGDEKLFF. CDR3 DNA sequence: TGTGCCAGCAGTGGTGGGACAGGGTATTTGGGTGATGAAAAACTGTTTTTT.

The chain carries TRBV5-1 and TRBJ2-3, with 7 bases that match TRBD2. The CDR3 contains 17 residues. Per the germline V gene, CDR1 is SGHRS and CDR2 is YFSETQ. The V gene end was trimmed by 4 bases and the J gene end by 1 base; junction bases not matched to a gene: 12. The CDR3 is CASSLLGLADGTDTQYF. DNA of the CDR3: TGCGCCAGCAGCCTGTTGGGGCTAGCGGACGGCACAGATACGCAGTATTTT.

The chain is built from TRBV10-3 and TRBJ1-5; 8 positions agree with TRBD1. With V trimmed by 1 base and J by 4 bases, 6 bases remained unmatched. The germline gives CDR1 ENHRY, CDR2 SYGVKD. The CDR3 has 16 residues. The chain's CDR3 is CAISEYAGGLNQPQHF. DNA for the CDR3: TGTGCCATCAGTGAGTACGCAGGGGGCCTTAATCAGCCCCAGCATTTT.

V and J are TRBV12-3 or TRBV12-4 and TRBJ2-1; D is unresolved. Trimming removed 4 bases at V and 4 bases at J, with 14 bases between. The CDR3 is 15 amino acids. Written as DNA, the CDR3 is TGTGCCAGCAGTTACCTATTGGGCCCTTACAATGAGCAGTTCTTC. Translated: CASSYLLGPYNEQFF.

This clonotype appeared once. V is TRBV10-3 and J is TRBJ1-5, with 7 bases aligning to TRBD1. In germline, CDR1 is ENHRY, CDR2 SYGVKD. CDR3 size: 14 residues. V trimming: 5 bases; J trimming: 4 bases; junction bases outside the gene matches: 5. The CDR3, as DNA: TGTGCCATCAGTCTGGACAGGACAAATCAGCCCCAGCATTTT. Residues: CAISLDRTNQPQHF.

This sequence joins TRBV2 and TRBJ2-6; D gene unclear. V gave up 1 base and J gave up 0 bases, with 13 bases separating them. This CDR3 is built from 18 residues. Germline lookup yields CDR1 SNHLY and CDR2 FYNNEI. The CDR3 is CASSEGDDLFSGANVLTF. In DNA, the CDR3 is TGTGCCAGCAGTGAAGGGGATGACTTATTCTCTGGGGCCAACGTCCTGACTTTC.

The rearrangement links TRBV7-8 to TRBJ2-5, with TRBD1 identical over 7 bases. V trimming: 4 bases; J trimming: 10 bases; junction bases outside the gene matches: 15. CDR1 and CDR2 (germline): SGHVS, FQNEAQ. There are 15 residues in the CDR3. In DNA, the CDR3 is TGTGCCAGCAGCTCCGCAGGGGGAGTGGGAGTTGACCAGTACTTC. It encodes CASSSAGGVGVDQYF.

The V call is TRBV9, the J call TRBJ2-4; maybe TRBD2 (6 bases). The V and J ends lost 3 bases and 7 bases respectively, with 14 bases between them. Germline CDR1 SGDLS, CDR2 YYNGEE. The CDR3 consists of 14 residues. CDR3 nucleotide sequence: TGTGCCAGCAGCGCCCCTCTTCGGGAGAACATTCAGTACTTC. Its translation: CASSAPLRENIQYF.

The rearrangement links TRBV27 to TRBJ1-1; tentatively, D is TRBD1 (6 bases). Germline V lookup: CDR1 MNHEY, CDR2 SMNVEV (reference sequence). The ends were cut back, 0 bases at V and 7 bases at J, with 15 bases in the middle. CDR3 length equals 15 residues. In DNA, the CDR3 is TGTGCCAGCAGTTTATCGATCACAGGGTGGGGTGAAGCTTTCTTT. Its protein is CASSLSITGWGEAFF.

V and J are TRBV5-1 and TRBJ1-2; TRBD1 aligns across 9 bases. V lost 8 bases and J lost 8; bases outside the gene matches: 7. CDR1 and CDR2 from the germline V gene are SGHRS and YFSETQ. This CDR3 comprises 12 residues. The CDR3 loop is CASQQGAIGYTF. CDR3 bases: TGCGCCAGTCAACAGGGGGCAATCGGCTACACCTTC.

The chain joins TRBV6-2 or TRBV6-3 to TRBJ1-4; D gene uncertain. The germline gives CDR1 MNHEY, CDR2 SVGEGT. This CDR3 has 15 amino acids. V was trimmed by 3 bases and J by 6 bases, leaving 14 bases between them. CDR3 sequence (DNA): TGTGCCAGCAGTTATTTAGGCAGGTGGGATGAAAAACTGTTTTTT. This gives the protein CASSYLGRWDEKLFF.

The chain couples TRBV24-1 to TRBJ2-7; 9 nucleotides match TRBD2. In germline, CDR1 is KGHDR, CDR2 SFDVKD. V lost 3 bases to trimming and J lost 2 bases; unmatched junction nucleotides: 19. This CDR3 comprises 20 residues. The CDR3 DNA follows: TGTGCCACCAGTGATGCTCGGACTAGCGAGGATAGCCCTAAAACCTACGAGCAGTACGTC. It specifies CATSDARTSEDSPKTYEQYV.

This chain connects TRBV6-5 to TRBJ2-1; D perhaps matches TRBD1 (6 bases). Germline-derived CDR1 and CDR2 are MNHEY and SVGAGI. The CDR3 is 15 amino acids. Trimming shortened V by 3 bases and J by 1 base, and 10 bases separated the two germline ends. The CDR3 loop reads CASSYSGTSYNEQFF. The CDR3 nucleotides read TGTGCCAGCAGTTATTCTGGGACATCCTACAATGAGCAGTTCTTC.

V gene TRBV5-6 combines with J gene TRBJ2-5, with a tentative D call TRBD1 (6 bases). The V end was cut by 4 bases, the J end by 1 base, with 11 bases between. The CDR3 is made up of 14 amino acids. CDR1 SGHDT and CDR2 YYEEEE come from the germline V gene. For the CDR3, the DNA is TGTGCCAGCAGCAGGACAGAATCCCAAGAGACCCAGTACTTC. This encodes CASSRTESQETQYF.

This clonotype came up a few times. The CDR3 loop is CASSLRGGNEQFF. CDR3 in DNA: TGTGCCAGCAGCTTGAGGGGCGGCAATGAGCAGTTCTTC. This chain connects TRBV5-4 to TRBJ2-1, with a weak D call TRBD1 (5 bases). The CDR3 contains 13 residues. CDR1 SGHNT and CDR2 YYREEE come from the germline V gene (reference sequence). Trimming cost V 1 base and J 6 bases, with 8 bases left between them.

The CDR3 bases are TGCGCCAGCAGCCAAGTCTCTAGGGGGCACACTGAAGCTTTCTTT. It yields the protein CASSQVSRGHTEAFF. The chain is built from TRBV4-1 and TRBJ1-1, with TRBD1 identical over 7 bases. V gave up 1 base and J gave up 3 bases; unmatched junction bases: 5. This CDR3 has 15 residues. Germline lookup yields CDR1 MGHRA and CDR2 YSYEKL.

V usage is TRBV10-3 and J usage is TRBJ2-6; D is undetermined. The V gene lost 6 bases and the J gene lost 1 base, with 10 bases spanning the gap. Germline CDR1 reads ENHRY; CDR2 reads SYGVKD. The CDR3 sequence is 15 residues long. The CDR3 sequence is CAISDTRSGANVLTF. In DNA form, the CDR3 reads TGTGCCATCAGCGACACCCGGTCTGGGGCCAACGTCCTGACTTTC.

Here the CDR3 DNA reads TGTGCCAGCAGCCAGGCACAGGGGGTGAACACTGAAGCTTTCTTT. It specifies CASSQAQGVNTEAFF. V usage is TRBV4-2 and J usage is TRBJ1-1, with TRBD1 matching over 8 bases. With V trimmed by 3 bases and J by 0 bases, 3 bases remained unmatched. Germline V gene data show CDR1 as LGHNA and CDR2 as YNFKEQ. The CDR3 is made up of 15 amino acids.